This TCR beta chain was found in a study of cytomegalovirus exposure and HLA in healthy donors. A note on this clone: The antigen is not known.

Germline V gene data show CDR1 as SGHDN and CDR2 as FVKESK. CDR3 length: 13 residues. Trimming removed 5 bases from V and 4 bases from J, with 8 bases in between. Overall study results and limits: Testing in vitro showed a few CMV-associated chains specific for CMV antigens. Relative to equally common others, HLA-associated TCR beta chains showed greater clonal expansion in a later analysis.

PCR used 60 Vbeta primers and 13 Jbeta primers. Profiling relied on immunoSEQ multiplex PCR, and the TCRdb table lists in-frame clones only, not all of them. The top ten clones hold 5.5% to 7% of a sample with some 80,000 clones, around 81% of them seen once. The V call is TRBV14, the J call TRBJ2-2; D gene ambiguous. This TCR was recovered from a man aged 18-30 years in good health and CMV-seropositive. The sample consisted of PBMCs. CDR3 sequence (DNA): TGTGCCAGCAGCTTGTTAATCACCGGGGAGCTGTTTTTT. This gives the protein CASSLLITGELFF. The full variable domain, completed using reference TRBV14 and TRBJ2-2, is EAGVTQFPSHSVIEKGQTVTLRCDPISGHDNLYWYRRVMGKEIKFLLHFVKESKQDESGMPNNRFLAERTGGTYSTLKVQPAELEDSGVYFCASSLLITGELFFGEGSRLTVL.